The 21 T cell receptor beta chains listed next were all sequenced from one sample in a study of T cell responses to AZD1222 COVID-19 vaccine. The repertoire was sequenced with immunoSEQ multiplex PCR; TCRdb's copy has only in-frame clones and lacks some. The sample records about 120,000 clones, roughly 93% being singletons. The material sequenced was peripheral blood, taken on day 0 of AZD1222 vaccination. The receptors were gathered from an adult in good health.

This sequence joins TRBV7-9 and TRBJ2-3; TRBD2 agrees at 13 bases. The V gene end was trimmed by 5 bases and the J gene end by 7 bases; junction bases not matched to a gene: 6. CDR3 length: 15 residues. Per the germline V gene, CDR1 is SEHNR and CDR2 is FQNEAQ (reference sequence). The CDR3 protein is CASSPPGTSGNTQYF. Here the CDR3 DNA reads TGTGCCAGCAGCCCTCCCGGGACTAGCGGGAATACGCAGTATTTT.

J is TRBJ2-1 and V is TRBV11-2, with D perhaps TRBD1 or TRBD2 (5 bases each). V was pared by 3 bases and J by 10 bases, with 10 bases between. The length of the CDR3 is 12 residues. CDR1 and CDR2 (germline): SGHAT, FQNNGV. The CDR3 coding sequence is TGTGCCAGCAGCTTCCAGGGAGAAGAGCAGTTCTTC. Translating it yields CASSFQGEEQFF.

The chain carries TRBV28 and TRBJ1-6; no clear D gene. Germline V lookup: CDR1 MDHEN, CDR2 SYDVKM. Trimming shortened V by 5 bases and J by 10 bases, and 12 bases separated the two germline ends. The CDR3 is 13 residues long. CDR3 coding DNA: TGTGCCAGCAGTAGGCAGGAGGGATCACCCCTCCACTTT. Translating it yields CASSRQEGSPLHF.

This chain joins TRBV5-5 and TRBJ2-7; D gene ambiguous. CDR3 length: 15 residues. The ends were cut back, 0 bases at V and 3 bases at J, with 13 bases in the middle. Germline V gene sequence: CDR1 SGHKS, CDR2 YYEKEE (reference sequence). The CDR3 reads CASSLVLSVNYEQYF. The CDR3 region has the DNA TGTGCCAGCAGCTTGGTACTCTCCGTGAACTACGAGCAGTACTTC.

This clone was found once. J is TRBJ2-1 and V is TRBV5-1; TRBD1 or TRBD2 may be the D gene (6 bases each). V was trimmed by 3 bases and J by 8 bases, leaving 18 bases between them. This CDR3 has 15 amino acids. Germline V gene lookup returns CDR1 SGHRS and CDR2 YFSETQ. CDR3 region: CASSSGGHGVDEQFF. The CDR3 coding sequence is TGCGCCAGCAGCTCCGGGGGCCATGGCGTGGATGAGCAGTTCTTC.

The chain recombines TRBV5-1 with TRBJ1-1; a possible D gene is TRBD1 (6 bases). V was shortened by 4 bases and J by 4 bases, with 11 bases between the two germline ends. The CDR3 is 13 residues long. The germline V gene encodes CDR1 SGHRS and CDR2 YFSETQ. The CDR3 loop reads CASSRTVPTEAFF. The CDR3 bases are TGCGCCAGCAGCAGGACAGTACCCACTGAAGCTTTCTTT.

This chain's CDR3 is CASSFVSGSVQFF. In DNA form, the CDR3 reads TGCGCCAGCAGCTTTGTAAGCGGGAGTGTGCAGTTCTTC. This chain links TRBV5-1 with TRBJ2-1; 8 bases agree with TRBD2. CDR1 is SGHRS, CDR2 YFSETQ, per germline. This CDR3 has 13 amino acids. V lost 2 bases to trimming and J lost 12 bases; unmatched junction nucleotides: 7.

This clone came up once. V and J are TRBV10-2 and TRBJ2-1; tentative D call: TRBD1 (5 bases). V was trimmed by 10 bases and J by 9 bases, leaving 19 bases between them. Per the germline V gene, CDR1 is WSHSY and CDR2 is SAAADI. The CDR3 length is 13 residues. CDR3 in amino acids: CATQGPLPLEQFF. For the CDR3, the DNA is TGCGCCACCCAGGGTCCCCTGCCTCTTGAGCAGTTCTTC.

This clone was seen only once. The chain has TRBV27 and TRBJ2-3; TRBD2 aligns across 13 bases. Germline V gene lookup returns CDR1 MNHEY and CDR2 SMNVEV (reference sequence). This CDR3 has 18 amino acids. V was pared by 1 base and J by 6 bases, with 10 bases of the junction left unmatched. Here the CDR3 DNA reads TGTGCCAGCAGTTTATTACTAGCGGGAGGGCCGGGGAGTGATACGCAGTATTTT. Translating it yields CASSLLLAGGPGSDTQYF.

The sample holds a few counts of this clone. CDR3 DNA: TGTGCCAGCAGCCCCTCCGGGATCCCATCGCAGTACTTC. Its translation is CASSPSGIPSQYF. The rearrangement links TRBV5-5 to TRBJ2-7; possible D gene TRBD2, 5 bases. V lost 4 bases and J 9 bases, leaving 17 bases between the germline ends. The germline gives CDR1 SGHKS, CDR2 YYEKEE (reference sequence). This CDR3 comprises 13 residues.

This clone appeared once. The chain employs TRBV20-1 and TRBJ2-1; D is undetermined. The CDR3 has 12 residues. Germline CDR1 reads DFQATT; CDR2 reads SNEGSKA (reference sequence). V was pared by 3 bases and J by 4 bases, with 7 bases between. The CDR3 spells CSASYLYNEQFF. The CDR3 DNA follows: TGCAGTGCTAGTTATCTTTACAATGAGCAGTTCTTC.

The chain recombines TRBV28 with TRBJ2-1; 12 nucleotides agree with TRBD2. Germline V gene sequence: CDR1 MDHEN, CDR2 SYDVKM. V gave up 5 bases and J gave up 9 bases; unmatched junction bases: 5. This CDR3 has 14 residues. CDR3 sequence reads: CASSPLTSGSEQFF. The DNA of the CDR3 is TGTGCCAGCAGTCCACTGACTAGCGGGAGTGAGCAGTTCTTC.

The chain carries TRBV29-1 and TRBJ1-1, with D maybe TRBD1 (6 bases). The germline V gene has CDR1 SQVTM and CDR2 ANQGSEA. The CDR3 has 18 residues. V was trimmed by 7 bases and J by 1 base, leaving 28 bases between them. CDR3 in DNA: TGCAGCGCCCTGAAGGGGGGTTACCTGGGGGCTTGGAACACTGAAGCTTTCTTT. Amino acids: CSALKGGYLGAWNTEAFF.

V and J are TRBV28 and TRBJ2-7; 10 bases are shared with TRBD2. In germline, CDR1 is MDHEN, CDR2 SYDVKM. There are 15 residues in the CDR3. V trimming: 6 bases; J trimming: 4 bases; junction bases outside the gene matches: 9. The CDR3 loop is CASSGSLAGAYEQYF. DNA of the CDR3: TGTGCCAGCAGCGGTAGTCTAGCGGGAGCATACGAGCAGTACTTC.

The chain recombines TRBV6-1 with TRBJ2-7, with D possibly being TRBD1 (5 bases). This CDR3 comprises 15 residues. The germline gives CDR1 MNHNS, CDR2 SASEGT. Trimming removed 1 base at V and 4 bases at J, with 14 bases between. The CDR3 DNA reads as TGTGCCAGCAGTGAAGATGGGATGACAGTTTACGAGCAGTACTTC. The encoded protein is CASSEDGMTVYEQYF.

The genes are TRBV6-5 and TRBJ2-2, with no clear D. V lost 5 bases and J lost 0, with 4 bases in between. Looked up from germline, CDR1 is MNHEY and CDR2 is SVGAGI. The CDR3 consists of 13 residues. The CDR3 here is CASSSANTGELFF. Here the CDR3 DNA reads TGTGCCAGCAGTAGCGCGAACACCGGGGAGCTGTTTTTT.

This clone turned up a few times. The gene calls are TRBV18 and TRBJ1-2; maybe TRBD1 (6 bases). Looked up from germline, CDR1 is KGHSH and CDR2 is LQKENI. V lost 6 bases to trimming and J lost 2 bases, with 13 bases between them. The CDR3 consists of 14 residues. CDR3 in DNA: TGTGCCAGCTCCCAGGGACAACCAAACTATGGCTACACCTTC. This gives the protein CASSQGQPNYGYTF. Looking up the rest from reference TRBV18 and TRBJ1-2 gives the full variable domain: NAGVMQNPRHLVRRRGQEARLRCSPMKGHSHVYWYRQLPEEGLKFMVYLQKENIIDESGMPKERFSAEFPKEGPSILRIQQVVRGDSAAYFCASSQGQPNYGYTFGSGTRLTVV.

The count of this clone is one. The chain uses TRBV15 and TRBJ2-3; D remains ambiguous. Germline-derived CDR1 and CDR2 are LNHNV and YYDKDF (reference sequence). The length of the CDR3 is 15 residues. With 0 bases removed from V and 0 bases from J, the gap between germline ends came to 7 bases. The CDR3 region has the DNA TGTGCCACCAGCAGAGAACTCATTAGCACAGATACGCAGTATTTT. Protein: CATSRELISTDTQYF.

The chain is built from TRBV4-1 and TRBJ2-2; 9 nucleotides match TRBD2. The ends lost 4 bases at V and 6 bases at J; junction bases unmatched: 9. Per germline, CDR1 MGHRA and CDR2 YSYEKL. The CDR3 extends over 16 amino acids. The CDR3 bases are TGCGCCAGCAGCCCTTTGACTAGCGGAGGGGCCGGGGAGCTGTTTTTT. It yields the protein CASSPLTSGGAGELFF.

The chain recombines TRBV7-2 with TRBJ2-5; 8 nucleotides match TRBD1. Trimming cost V 5 bases and J 2 bases; bases outside gene matches: 4. Germline V CDR1 and CDR2: SGHTA, FQGNSA. The CDR3 runs to 14 residues. This CDR3 is CASSPGTGQETQYF. In DNA, the CDR3 is TGTGCCAGCAGCCCCGGGACAGGACAAGAGACCCAGTACTTC.

The gene calls are TRBV2 and TRBJ2-5; D tentatively reads TRBD1 or TRBD2 (5 bases each). Germline assignment: CDR1 SNHLY and CDR2 FYNNEI. Trimming took off 6 bases at V and 1 base at J, with 9 bases between the two ends. The CDR3 length is 13 residues. The CDR3 sequence: CASRGDGQETQYF. The DNA for the CDR3 is TGTGCCAGCAGGGGGGACGGCCAAGAGACCCAGTACTTC.